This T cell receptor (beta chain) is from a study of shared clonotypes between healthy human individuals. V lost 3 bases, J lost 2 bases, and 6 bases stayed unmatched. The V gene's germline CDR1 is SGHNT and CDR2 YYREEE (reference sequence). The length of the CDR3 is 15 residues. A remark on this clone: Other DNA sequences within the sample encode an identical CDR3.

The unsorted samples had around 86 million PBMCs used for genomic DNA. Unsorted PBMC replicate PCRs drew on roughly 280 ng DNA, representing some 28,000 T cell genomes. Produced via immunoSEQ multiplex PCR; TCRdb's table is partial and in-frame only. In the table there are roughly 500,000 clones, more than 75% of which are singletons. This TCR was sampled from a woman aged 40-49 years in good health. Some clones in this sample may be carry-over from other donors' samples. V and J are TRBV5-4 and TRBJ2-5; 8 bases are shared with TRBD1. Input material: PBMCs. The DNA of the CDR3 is TGTGCCAGCAGCTACGGACAGGGCCCTCAAGAGACCCAGTACTTC. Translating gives CASSYGQGPQETQYF.